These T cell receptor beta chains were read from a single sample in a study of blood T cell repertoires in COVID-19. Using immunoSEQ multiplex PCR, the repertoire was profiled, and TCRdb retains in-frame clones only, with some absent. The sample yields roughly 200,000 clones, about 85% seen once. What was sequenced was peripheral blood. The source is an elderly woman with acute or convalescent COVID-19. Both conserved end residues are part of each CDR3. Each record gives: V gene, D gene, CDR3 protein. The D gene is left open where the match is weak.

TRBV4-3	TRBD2	CASSQDRRGGRVGNEQFF
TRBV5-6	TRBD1	CASTRTGRNTGELFF
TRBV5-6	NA	CASSLEGKGTDTQYF
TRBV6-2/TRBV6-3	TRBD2	CASSPTSGRGDTQYF
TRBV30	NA	CAWSPGAGEKLFF
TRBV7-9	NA	CASTRGRGDTEAFF
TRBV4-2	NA	CASSRQGPGAGDTQYF
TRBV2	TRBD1	CASIYVDRGGEQYF
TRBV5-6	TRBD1	CASSLPGTGTQETQYF
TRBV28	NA	CASSFFGSSTEAFF
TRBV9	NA	CASSVRAGRDTIYF
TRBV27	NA	CASSLRDQPQHF
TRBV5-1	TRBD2	CASSLAVSGRADTQYF
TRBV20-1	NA	CSASAETQYF
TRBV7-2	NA	CASSLAWRADYTF
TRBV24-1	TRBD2	CATSDSSGRNHNEQFF
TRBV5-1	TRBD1	CASGEQGAGYGYTF
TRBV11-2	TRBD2	CASSSWLAGNYNEQFF
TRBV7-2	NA	CASSLTDSVEKLFF
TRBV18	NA	CASSLTSTDTQYF
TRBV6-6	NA	CASSIQASGELFF
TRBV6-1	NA	CASSEALAFF
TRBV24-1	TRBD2	CATSDSGGGTGRTDTQYF
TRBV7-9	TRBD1	CASSFQGTVVNEQFF
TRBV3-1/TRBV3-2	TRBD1	CASSKLDRAWDGYTF
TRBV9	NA	CASSGRDTHPNFSYNSPLHF
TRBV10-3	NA	CAISGSLQGGTEAFF
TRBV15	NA	CATSRGLSSYNEQFF
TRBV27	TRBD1	CASSLHRGLTNIQYF